Listed here is a single T cell receptor beta chain. From germline, CDR1 is SGHVS and CDR2 FNYEAQ. This CDR3 has 16 amino acids. V shed 0 bases and J 5 bases; nucleotides not matched to a gene: 3. This entry belongs to a study of T cell changes during pregnancy in multiple sclerosis. TCRdb's copy holds only in-frame clones and misses some; the assay was immunoSEQ multiplex PCR. The sample lists about 39,000 clones; approximately 94% were seen once. Here the sequenced sample was CD4+ T cells from peripheral blood mononuclear cells, taken after pregnancy. This sequence originates from a female donor with multiple sclerosis, enrolled in a pregnancy study. The chain carries TRBV7-6 and TRBJ2-1; TRBD2 matches 11 bases. The CDR3 DNA reads as TGTGCCAGCAGCTTAGCTAGCGGGGGGGCCCACAATGAGCAGTTCTTC. This codes for CASSLASGGAHNEQFF.